Listed below are T cell receptor beta chains from one sample, sequenced in a study of post-analysis software for immune sequencing data. MiXCR, applied by TCRdb to the PCR reads, yields one record per CDR3 protein. The sample has 350,000 to 450,000 distinct CDR3 sequences; about a third are singletons. The sequencing sample was made of blood. The receptors here all came from a girl aged 10 to 17 with multiple sclerosis. Each CDR3 is given with its conserved first and last residue. D genes are given only for firm matches. The size field is filled for only some rows; it gives once, few, many or a size class.

D gene: TRBD1; V gene: TRBV15; J gene: TRBJ1-6; clone size: .; CDR3 DNA: TGTGCCACCAGCAGGGGACAGGGATCTCTTCGACCCCTCCACTTT; CDR3 protein: CATSRGQGSLRPLHF
D gene: TRBD2; V gene: TRBV20-1; J gene: TRBJ2-4; clone size: few; CDR3 DNA: TGCAGTGCTAATGACCCAGCGGGGGGGATAGCCAAAAACATTCAGTACTTC; CDR3 protein: CSANDPAGGIAKNIQYF
D gene: .; V gene: TRBV5-6; J gene: TRBJ1-5; clone size: once; CDR3 DNA: TGTGCCAGCAGCTGGGTCTCGACCCCCGGGCAGCCCCAGCATTTT; CDR3 protein: CASSWVSTPGQPQHF
D gene: .; V gene: TRBV28; J gene: TRBJ1-2; clone size: few; CDR3 DNA: TGTGCCAGCAGTTCGTCGCCCGGGACAAGGCCCTATGGCTACACCTTC; CDR3 protein: CASSSSPGTRPYGYTF
D gene: .; V gene: TRBV6-5; J gene: TRBJ1-2; clone size: .; CDR3 DNA: TGTGCCAGCAGTCGACAGACTGCTAACTATGGCTACACCTTC; CDR3 protein: CASSRQTANYGYTF
D gene: .; V gene: TRBV10-2; J gene: TRBJ2-4; clone size: many; CDR3 DNA: TGCGCCAGCAGTGAGTCTAATCTCGGGAACATTCAGTACTTC; CDR3 protein: CASSESNLGNIQYF
D gene: TRBD1; V gene: TRBV7-2; J gene: TRBJ1-2; clone size: .; CDR3 DNA: TGTGCCAGCAGCCCCACCTCTACAGGGGTATCTCTCGGCTACACCTTC; CDR3 protein: CASSPTSTGVSLGYTF
D gene: TRBD2; V gene: TRBV6-1; J gene: TRBJ2-1; clone size: .; CDR3 DNA: TGTGCCAGCCCCGGACTAGCGTCGTCGTTTGAGCAGTTCTTC; CDR3 protein: CASPGLASSFEQFF
D gene: .; V gene: TRBV7-2; J gene: TRBJ2-2; clone size: .; CDR3 DNA: TGTGCCAGCAGCTATCCGGGGGAGTACACCGGGGAGCTGTTTTTT; CDR3 protein: CASSYPGEYTGELFF
D gene: .; V gene: TRBV9; J gene: TRBJ2-5; clone size: few; CDR3 DNA: TGTGCCAGCAGCGTAGGGGTAGCGTCACCCCAAGAGACCCAGTACTTC; CDR3 protein: CASSVGVASPQETQYF
D gene: .; V gene: TRBV7-2; J gene: TRBJ2-3; clone size: .; CDR3 DNA: TGTGCCAGCAGCGTAATGTTTTCAGATACGCAGTATTTT; CDR3 protein: CASSVMFSDTQYF